Presented here are 26 T cell receptor beta chains from one specimen sequenced in a study of cytomegalovirus exposure and HLA in healthy donors. It was with 60 Vbeta and 13 Jbeta primers that the PCR ran. Profiling relied on immunoSEQ multiplex PCR, and the TCRdb table lists in-frame clones only, not all of them. The sample's table shows 40,000 to 45,000 clones. The sequencing input was PBMCs. The receptors were sampled from a woman in her twenties or thirties in good health and CMV-seronegative.

The chain is built from TRBV30 and TRBJ1-4; TRBD1 aligns across 7 bases. The CDR3 loop spans 12 amino acids. Germline values: CDR1 GTSNPN, CDR2 SVGIG (reference sequence). V trimming: 5 bases; J trimming: 6 bases; junction bases outside the gene matches: 3. The CDR3 loop reads CAWEGTDEKLFF. CDR3 DNA sequence: TGTGCCTGGGAGGGGACAGATGAAAAACTGTTTTTT.

The chain is built from TRBV30 and TRBJ2-1; TRBD2 matches 11 bases. CDR1 is GTSNPN and CDR2 is SVGIG in the germline V gene (reference sequence). The CDR3 loop spans 18 amino acids. Trimming removed 3 bases from V and 3 bases from J; junction bases left unmatched: 13. This chain's CDR3 is CAWRRRGLGLADYNEQFF. The CDR3 nucleotides are TGTGCCTGGAGGCGTAGAGGCCTGGGACTAGCGGACTACAATGAGCAGTTCTTC.

The chain is built from TRBV6-1 and TRBJ2-3, with 8 nucleotides matching TRBD2. This CDR3 is 15 amino acids long. CDR1 is MNHNS, CDR2 SASEGT, per germline. V lost 6 bases to trimming and J lost 7 bases; unmatched junction nucleotides: 12. The CDR3 bases are TGTGCCAGCAGCGCCCCGGGACTAGGACTCTATACGCAGTATTTT. Its translation is CASSAPGLGLYTQYF.

The J gene is TRBJ2-2, the V gene TRBV19, with D possibly matching TRBD1 (5 bases). V was trimmed by 7 bases and J by 5 bases, leaving 20 bases between them. The germline gives CDR1 LNHDA, CDR2 SQIVND (reference sequence). The CDR3 length is 16 residues. CDR3 coding DNA: TGTGCCAGTACCACAGGACGTAGGGTGTTGACCGGGGAGCTGTTTTTT. It specifies CASTTGRRVLTGELFF.

The genes are TRBV6-6 and TRBJ1-5, with D unresolved. The V gene lost 2 bases and the J gene lost 3 bases, with 8 bases spanning the gap. This CDR3 spans 14 amino acids. Germline assignment: CDR1 MNHNY and CDR2 SVGAGI (reference sequence). The CDR3 reads CASSYGGTNQPQHF. The CDR3 DNA sequence: TGTGCCAGCAGTTACGGAGGCACCAATCAGCCCCAGCATTTT.

V gene TRBV7-7 combines with J gene TRBJ2-2, with TRBD1 identical over 7 bases. Losses at the gene ends were 5 bases for V and 5 bases for J; bases not matched to a gene: 11. This CDR3 region has 16 residues. CDR1 and CDR2 (germline): SSHAT, FNYEAQ (reference sequence). The CDR3 nucleotides read TGTGCCAGCAGCCAGAAAGGGGGCGGGTTGACCGGGGAGCTGTTTTTT. Protein: CASSQKGGGLTGELFF.

V is TRBV4-1 and J is TRBJ2-1; possible D gene TRBD2, 5 bases. Looked up from germline, CDR1 is MGHRA and CDR2 is YSYEKL. V was clipped by 1 base and J by 5 bases, with 12 bases between them. The CDR3 sequence is 15 residues long. The CDR3 loop reads CASSQGALRDNEQFF. The CDR3, as DNA: TGCGCCAGCAGCCAAGGTGCCTTGCGGGACAATGAGCAGTTCTTC.

The chain couples TRBV18 to TRBJ2-7; 7 nucleotides line up with TRBD2. V was pared by 9 bases and J by 2 bases, with 10 bases of the junction left unmatched. CDR1 and CDR2 (germline): KGHSH, LQKENI. CDR3 length: 14 amino acids. Written as DNA, the CDR3 is TGTGCCAGTTCCCCGGGGGGAAACCCCTACGAGCAGTACTTC. Translating it yields CASSPGGNPYEQYF.

The chain recombines TRBV19 with TRBJ1-1; 10 bases map to TRBD1. This CDR3 has 14 residues. In germline, CDR1 is LNHDA, CDR2 SQIVND (reference sequence). V trimming: 5 bases; J trimming: 5 bases; junction bases outside the gene matches: 5. CDR3 DNA: TGTGCCAGTAGTGCCAGGACAGGGGGAACTGAAGCTTTCTTT. Protein: CASSARTGGTEAFF.

V and J are TRBV4-1 and TRBJ2-4, with D possibly matching TRBD1 (6 bases). V lost 0 bases and J lost 8, with 8 bases in between. Looked up from germline, CDR1 is MGHRA and CDR2 is YSYEKL. The CDR3 runs to 13 residues. CDR3 sequence reads: CASSQDRGDIQYF. The CDR3 DNA reads TGCGCCAGCAGCCAAGACAGGGGTGACATTCAGTACTTC.

The chain couples TRBV4-1 to TRBJ1-5; 8 nucleotides line up with TRBD1. CDR1 and CDR2 (germline): MGHRA, YSYEKL. Unmatched junction bases numbered 4, after V lost 0 bases and J lost 6 bases. The CDR3 sequence is 15 residues long. The CDR3 sequence: CASSQDRGLGQPQHF. For the CDR3, the DNA is TGCGCCAGCAGCCAAGACAGGGGGCTGGGTCAGCCCCAGCATTTT.

The chain employs TRBV9 and TRBJ2-1; TRBD2 might be the D (7 bases). The CDR3 totals 15 residues. Germline V gives CDR1 SGDLS, CDR2 YYNGEE. Trimming removed 4 bases at V and 4 bases at J, with 15 bases between. The DNA for the CDR3 is TGTGCCAGCAGCCCCGAGGGGGGGAGGTACAATGAGCAGTTCTTC. It yields the protein CASSPEGGRYNEQFF.

The CDR3 DNA follows: TGTGCCAGCAGCCCCGGGACAGGGTACGAGCAGTACTTC. This encodes CASSPGTGYEQYF. The chain recombines TRBV14 with TRBJ2-7, with 9 nucleotides matching TRBD1. Trimming took 4 bases from V and 4 from J; bases not matched to a gene: 2. The CDR3 runs to 13 residues. CDR1 and CDR2 (germline): SGHDN, FVKESK.

CDR3 region: CASSQGLAGYNEQFF. Written as DNA, the CDR3 is TGCGCCAGCAGCCAAGGGCTAGCGGGGTACAATGAGCAGTTCTTC. The rearrangement links TRBV4-3 to TRBJ2-1, with TRBD2 matching over 9 bases. Germline CDR1 and CDR2: LGHNA and YSLEER. The CDR3 consists of 15 residues. With 1 base clipped from V and 4 bases from J, the junction kept 2 bases outside the gene matches.

The rearrangement uses TRBV5-4 and TRBJ2-7; the match to TRBD2 covers 10 bases. V gave up 1 base and J gave up 6 bases; unmatched junction bases: 7. Per the germline V gene, CDR1 is SGHNT and CDR2 is YYREEE (reference sequence). CDR3 length: 15 amino acids. The CDR3 region is CASSLSASGSGEQYF. The CDR3 bases are TGTGCCAGCAGCTTGTCGGCTAGCGGGAGCGGCGAGCAGTACTTC.

V and J are TRBV5-1 and TRBJ1-1, with D uncertain. Germline V CDR1 and CDR2: SGHRS, YFSETQ. Between the trimmed V and J ends, which lost 1 base and 1 base, there was a span of 8 bases. The CDR3 covers 14 residues. In DNA form, the CDR3 reads TGCGCCAGCAGCTTGAGAAGCCCGAACACTGAAGCTTTCTTT. This gives the protein CASSLRSPNTEAFF. The variable domain in full, completed from reference TRBV5-1 and TRBJ1-1, reads KAGVTQTPRYLIKTRGQQVTLSCSPISGHRSVSWYQQTPGQGLQFLFEYFSETQRNKGNFPGRFSGRQFSNSRSEMNVSTLELGDSALYLCASSLRSPNTEAFFGQGTRLTVV.

The chain has TRBV18 and TRBJ2-1; 8 nucleotides align to TRBD1. The CDR3 totals 14 residues. Trimming cost V 6 bases and J 3 bases; bases outside gene matches: 4. Germline V gene data show CDR1 as KGHSH and CDR2 as LQKENI. The CDR3 bases are TGTGCCAGCTCCCCGGACAGGGTCTACAATGAGCAGTTCTTC. Its translation: CASSPDRVYNEQFF. Full variable domain (remainder filled in from reference TRBV18 and TRBJ2-1): NAGVMQNPRHLVRRRGQEARLRCSPMKGHSHVYWYRQLPEEGLKFMVYLQKENIIDESGMPKERFSAEFPKEGPSILRIQQVVRGDSAAYFCASSPDRVYNEQFFGPGTRLTVL.

This rearrangement joins TRBV29-1 to TRBJ2-1, with D possibly matching TRBD2 (5 bases). Germline V CDR1 and CDR2: SQVTM, ANQGSEA. Trimming removed 3 bases from V and 7 bases from J, with 19 bases in between. The CDR3 length is 15 residues. The CDR3 bases are TGCAGCGTTGAGGCCCGGACCGGAGGTAGGAATGAGCAGTTCTTC. Translating gives CSVEARTGGRNEQFF.

The chain recombines TRBV4-3 with TRBJ1-2; perhaps TRBD1 as D (6 bases). The CDR3 length is 16 residues. V lost 0 bases and J lost 5, with 16 bases in between. Germline V lookup: CDR1 LGHNA, CDR2 YSLEER. The CDR3 here is CASSQDRGAAGYGYTF. The CDR3, as DNA: TGCGCCAGCAGCCAAGATCGGGGGGCGGCCGGGTATGGCTACACCTTC.

The chain links TRBV6-5 to TRBJ1-4, with 8 bases lining up with TRBD1. Germline V lookup: CDR1 MNHEY, CDR2 SVGAGI. The ends lost 4 bases at V and 5 bases at J; junction bases unmatched: 3. The CDR3 consists of 14 residues. CDR3 DNA: TGTGCCAGCAGTTTTGACAGGGGAAATGAAAAACTGTTTTTT. It encodes CASSFDRGNEKLFF.

V and J are TRBV9 and TRBJ2-7; TRBD1 matches at 11 bases. This CDR3 contains 14 residues. The V and J ends lost 9 bases and 5 bases, in that order; junction bases with no gene match: 10. Per germline, CDR1 SGDLS and CDR2 YYNGEE. In DNA form, the CDR3 reads TGTGCCAACCCCGGGACAGGGGGTCGTAACGAGCAGTACTTC. Amino acid sequence: CANPGTGGRNEQYF.

V usage is TRBV6-5 and J usage is TRBJ2-3; the match to TRBD1 covers 12 bases. The length of the CDR3 is 16 residues. V shed 4 bases and J 4 bases; nucleotides not matched to a gene: 6. Germline lookup yields CDR1 MNHEY and CDR2 SVGAGI. DNA for the CDR3: TGTGCCAGCAGTTTTGGGACAGGGGGCAGGGCAGATACGCAGTATTTT. This codes for CASSFGTGGRADTQYF.

The V call is TRBV6-5, the J call TRBJ1-1; a possible D gene is TRBD1 (5 bases). The CDR3 is 15 residues long. Deletions cut 10 bases from V and 0 bases from J, with 18 bases between. The germline V gene encodes CDR1 MNHEY and CDR2 SVGAGI. This CDR3 reads CATLRQGLMNTEAFF. CDR3 bases: TGTGCCACGCTACGGCAGGGCCTAATGAACACTGAAGCTTTCTTT.

The chain joins TRBV7-9 to TRBJ1-2, with a tentative D call TRBD1 (6 bases). The V and J ends lost 5 bases and 3 bases respectively, with 13 bases between them. Germline V gene data show CDR1 as SEHNR and CDR2 as FQNEAQ (reference sequence). This CDR3 is 14 amino acids long. For the CDR3, the DNA is TGTGCCAGCAGCCTCCCGGACAGACACTATGGCTACACCTTC. This translates into CASSLPDRHYGYTF.

The chain uses TRBV5-6 and TRBJ1-5; maybe TRBD1 (5 bases). The CDR3 is 14 residues long. The V end lost 0 bases, the J end lost 1 base, and 5 bases lay between the germline ends. The germline V gene has CDR1 SGHDT and CDR2 YYEEEE. CDR3 amino acids: CASSLGQSNQPQHF. In DNA, the CDR3 is TGTGCCAGCAGCTTGGGACAGAGCAATCAGCCCCAGCATTTT.

The chain carries TRBV6-1 and TRBJ2-3; 10 nucleotides line up with TRBD1. V was clipped by 3 bases and J by 4 bases; unmatched bases: 7. CDR3 size: 16 residues. Germline-derived CDR1 and CDR2 are MNHNS and SASEGT. The CDR3 DNA sequence: TGTGCCAGCAGTGACCCCGGGACAGGGGAGCCAGATACGCAGTATTTT. Protein product: CASSDPGTGEPDTQYF.